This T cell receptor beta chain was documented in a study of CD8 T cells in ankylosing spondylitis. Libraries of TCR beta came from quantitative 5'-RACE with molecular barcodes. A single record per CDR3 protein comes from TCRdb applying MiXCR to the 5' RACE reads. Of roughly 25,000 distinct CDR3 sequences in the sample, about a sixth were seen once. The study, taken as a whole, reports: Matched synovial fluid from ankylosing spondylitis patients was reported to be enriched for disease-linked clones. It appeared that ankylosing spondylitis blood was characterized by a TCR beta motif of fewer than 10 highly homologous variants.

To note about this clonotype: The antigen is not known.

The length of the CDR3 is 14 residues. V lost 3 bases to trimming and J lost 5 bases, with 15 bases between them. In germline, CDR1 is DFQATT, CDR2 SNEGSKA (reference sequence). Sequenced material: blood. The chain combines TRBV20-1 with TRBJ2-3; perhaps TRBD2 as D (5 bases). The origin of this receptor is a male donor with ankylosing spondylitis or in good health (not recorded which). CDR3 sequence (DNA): TGCAGTGCTAGTATTAGAGGGCTTAAAGATACGCAGTATTTT. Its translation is CSASIRGLKDTQYF.